Here is one T cell receptor (beta chain) with its context. Its antigen remains unknown. This specimen comes from a study of PD-L1 blockade in urothelial cancer. Study context: Researchers found blood samples held a median of roughly 140,000 T cells. Study conclusions and caveats: Pretreatment peripheral blood TCR clonality that fell below the median predicted better survival among the patients studied.

V gave up 4 bases and J gave up 1 base; unmatched junction bases: 7. From germline, CDR1 is LGHNA and CDR2 YNFKEQ. The CDR3 has 17 residues. Here immunoSEQ multiplex PCR was the method, and the copy in TCRdb shows in-frame clones only, minus some. The table lists 100,000 to 150,000 clones, roughly 88% of them singletons. Specified time point: peripheral blood 6 weeks after treatment start. The receptor was isolated from a man aged 50 or older with urothelial cancer. The sample consisted of PBMCs, taken around atezolizumab (anti-PD-L1) treatment. This chain links TRBV4-2 with TRBJ2-3; TRBD2 aligns across 11 bases. CDR3 nucleotides: TGTGCCAGCAGCCTGACGCCGGGACTAGCGGGCACAGATACGCAGTATTTT. Encoded protein: CASSLTPGLAGTDTQYF.